The sequence of this T cell receptor (beta chain) was determined in a study of blood T cell repertoires in COVID-19. Study details: The analysed material was cDNA or gDNA that came from T cells, B-cell-depleted T cells, or PBMCs.

The CDR3 consists of 13 residues. V gave up 4 bases and J gave up 5 bases, with 9 bases separating them. Germline V CDR1 and CDR2: SGHTS, YDEGEE. The table came from immunoSEQ multiplex PCR; TCRdb's copy has only in-frame clones and leaves some out. Of about 43,000 clones listed, around 90% are singletons. Sample: peripheral blood. The source of this sequence is a woman older than 75 with active COVID-19. The chain employs TRBV5-8 and TRBJ1-4; no clear D. The CDR3 protein is CASSGGLNEKLFF. The DNA of the CDR3 is TGTGCCAGCAGCGGAGGACTAAATGAAAAACTGTTTTTT.